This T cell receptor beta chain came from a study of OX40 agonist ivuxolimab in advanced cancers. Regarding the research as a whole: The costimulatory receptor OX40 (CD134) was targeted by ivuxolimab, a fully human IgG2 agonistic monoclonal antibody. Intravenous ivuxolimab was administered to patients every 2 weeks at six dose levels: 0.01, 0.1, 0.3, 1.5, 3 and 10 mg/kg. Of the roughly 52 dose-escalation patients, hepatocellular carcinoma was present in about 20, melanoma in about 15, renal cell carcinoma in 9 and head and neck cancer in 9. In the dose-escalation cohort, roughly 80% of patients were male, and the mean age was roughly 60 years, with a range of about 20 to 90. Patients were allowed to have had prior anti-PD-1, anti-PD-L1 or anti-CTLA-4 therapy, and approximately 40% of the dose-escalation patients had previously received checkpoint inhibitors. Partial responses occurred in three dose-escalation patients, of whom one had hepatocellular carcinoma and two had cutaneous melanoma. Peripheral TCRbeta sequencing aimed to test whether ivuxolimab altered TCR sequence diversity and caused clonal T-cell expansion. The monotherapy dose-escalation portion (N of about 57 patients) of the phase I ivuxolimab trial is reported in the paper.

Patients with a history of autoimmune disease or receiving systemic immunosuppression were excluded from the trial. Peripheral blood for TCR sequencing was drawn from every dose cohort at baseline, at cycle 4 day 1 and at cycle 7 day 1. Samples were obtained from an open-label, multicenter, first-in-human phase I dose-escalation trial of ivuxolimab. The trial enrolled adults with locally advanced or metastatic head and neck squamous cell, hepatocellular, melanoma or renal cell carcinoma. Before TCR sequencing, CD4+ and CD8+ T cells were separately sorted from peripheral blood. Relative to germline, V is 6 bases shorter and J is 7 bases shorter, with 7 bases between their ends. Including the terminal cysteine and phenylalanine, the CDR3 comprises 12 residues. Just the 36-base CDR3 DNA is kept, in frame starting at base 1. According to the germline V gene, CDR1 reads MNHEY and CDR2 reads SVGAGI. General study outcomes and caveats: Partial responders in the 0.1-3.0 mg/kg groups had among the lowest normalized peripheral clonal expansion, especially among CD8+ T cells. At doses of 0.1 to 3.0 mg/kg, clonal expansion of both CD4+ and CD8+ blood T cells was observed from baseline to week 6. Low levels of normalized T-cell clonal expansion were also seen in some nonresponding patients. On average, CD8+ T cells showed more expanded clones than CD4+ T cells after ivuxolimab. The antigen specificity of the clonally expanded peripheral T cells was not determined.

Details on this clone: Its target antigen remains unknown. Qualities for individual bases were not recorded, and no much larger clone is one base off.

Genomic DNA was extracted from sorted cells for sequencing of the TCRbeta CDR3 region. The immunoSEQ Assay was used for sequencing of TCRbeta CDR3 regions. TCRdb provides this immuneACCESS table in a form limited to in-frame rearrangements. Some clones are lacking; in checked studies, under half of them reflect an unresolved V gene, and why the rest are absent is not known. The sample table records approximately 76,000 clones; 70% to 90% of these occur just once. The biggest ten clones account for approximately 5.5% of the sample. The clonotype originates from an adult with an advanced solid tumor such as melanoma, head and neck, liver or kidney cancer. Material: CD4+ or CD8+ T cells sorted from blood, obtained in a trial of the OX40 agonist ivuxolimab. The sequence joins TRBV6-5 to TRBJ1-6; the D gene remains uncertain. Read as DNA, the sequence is TGTGCCAGCAGCTCAACAAATTCACCCCTCCACTTT. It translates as CASSSTNSPLHF.